Presented here are 4 T cell receptor beta chains from one specimen sequenced in a study of Ad26.COV2.S vaccination and SARS-CoV-2 variants. Treatment of the sample: 15 to 20 received Ad26.COV2.S at low or high dose, single or two shots; roughly five received placebo; per-sample allocation not given. Vaccine and placebo recipients were sampled on day 63 after the first injection. TCRdb's table, derived via immunoSEQ multiplex PCR, lists solely in-frame clones and lacks some. The sample has some 640,000 clones, roughly nine tenths seen once. The sample was peripheral blood, taken in a trial of Ad26.COV2.S vaccine versus placebo. Every receptor here comes from a person aged 18-60 years who received the Ad26.COV2.S COVID-19 vaccine or a placebo.

The chain has TRBV9 and TRBJ1-1; 7 nucleotides line up with TRBD1. Germline CDR1 and CDR2: SGDLS and YYNGEE. Trimming cost V 4 bases and J 4 bases; bases outside gene matches: 7. The CDR3 totals 14 residues. The CDR3 DNA reads TGTGCCAGCAGCAACCGCCGGGACAGCACTGAAGCTTTCTTT. As protein: CASSNRRDSTEAFF. Variable domain in full (rest from reference TRBV9 and TRBJ1-1): DSGVTQTPKHLITATGQRVTLRCSPRSGDLSVYWYQQSLDQGLQFLIQYYNGEERAKGNILERFSAQQFPDLHSELNLSSLELGDSALYFCASSNRRDSTEAFFGQGTRLTVV.

The chain joins TRBV7-9 to TRBJ2-1, with 7 bases fitting TRBD2. After removal of 5 bases from V and 8 bases from J, the junction contained 12 bases not matched to a gene. This CDR3 comprises 15 residues. Germline lookup yields CDR1 SEHNR and CDR2 FQNEAQ (reference sequence). The CDR3 DNA reads as TGTGCCAGCAGCCTCACCGGGACTAAAGGCCATGAGCAGTTCTTC. Translating gives CASSLTGTKGHEQFF.

V usage is TRBV2 and J usage is TRBJ1-4; D ambiguous. The CDR3 sequence is 11 residues long. Germline V lookup: CDR1 SNHLY, CDR2 FYNNEI. V lost 9 bases, J lost 10 bases, and 12 bases lay in between. CDR3 coding DNA: TGTGCCAGTTCCGTTTTTGGAAAACTGTTTTTT. Translation: CASSVFGKLFF.

The rearrangement uses TRBV3-1 (or the pseudogene TRBV3-2) and TRBJ2-7; the match to TRBD1 covers 12 bases. V was pared by 4 bases and J by 7 bases, with 8 bases of the junction left unmatched. This CDR3 contains 15 residues. Per germline, CDR1 LGHDT and CDR2 YNNKEL (reference sequence). CDR3 nucleotide sequence: TGTGCCAGCAGCCTATCGGGACAGGGGGCCGGGGAGCAGTACTTC. Protein sequence: CASSLSGQGAGEQYF.